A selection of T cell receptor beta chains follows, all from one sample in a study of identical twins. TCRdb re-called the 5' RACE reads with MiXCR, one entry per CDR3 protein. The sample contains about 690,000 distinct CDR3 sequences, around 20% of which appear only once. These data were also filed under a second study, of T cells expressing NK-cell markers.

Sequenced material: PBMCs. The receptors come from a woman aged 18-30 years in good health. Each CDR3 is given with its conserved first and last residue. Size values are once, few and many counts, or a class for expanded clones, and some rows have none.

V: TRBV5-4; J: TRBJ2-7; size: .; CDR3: CASSAGGTKTYEQYF
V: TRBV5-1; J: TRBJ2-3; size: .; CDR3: CASSRGPGTSEPDTQYF
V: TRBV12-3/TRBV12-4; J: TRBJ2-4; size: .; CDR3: CASSQGLSLAKNIQYF
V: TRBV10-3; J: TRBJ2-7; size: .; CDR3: CAISEDKAYEQYF
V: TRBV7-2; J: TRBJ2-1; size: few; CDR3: CASSLVEGGPYNEQFF
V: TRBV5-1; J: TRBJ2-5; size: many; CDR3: CASSFAGQQETQYF
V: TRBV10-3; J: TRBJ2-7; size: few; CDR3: CAITTGNGTSGTYEQYF
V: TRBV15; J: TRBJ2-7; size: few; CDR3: CATELASEQYF
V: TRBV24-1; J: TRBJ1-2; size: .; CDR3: CATSDFGTDRYGYTF
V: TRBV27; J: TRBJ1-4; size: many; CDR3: CASRIRQGANEKLFF
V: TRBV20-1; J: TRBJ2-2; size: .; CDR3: CSARETFGELFF
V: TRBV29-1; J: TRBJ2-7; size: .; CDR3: CSVGECLACEQYF
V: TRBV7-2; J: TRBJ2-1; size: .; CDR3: CASSLGAGVNEQFF
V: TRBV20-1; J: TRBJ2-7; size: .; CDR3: CSASGTREGDEQYF
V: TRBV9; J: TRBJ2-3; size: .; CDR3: CASSVAIHGRSTDTQYF
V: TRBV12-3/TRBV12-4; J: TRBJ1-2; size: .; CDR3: CASSSPWVGGYTF
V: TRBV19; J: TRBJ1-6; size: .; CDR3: CASTAGRYNSPLHF
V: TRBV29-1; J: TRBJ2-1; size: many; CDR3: CSVESDYNEQFF
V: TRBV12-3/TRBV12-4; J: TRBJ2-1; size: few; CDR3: CASTPRGHWEQFF
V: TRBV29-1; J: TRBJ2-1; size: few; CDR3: CSARVGEQFF
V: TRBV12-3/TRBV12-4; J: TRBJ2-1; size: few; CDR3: CASRLGTPNFPGEQFF
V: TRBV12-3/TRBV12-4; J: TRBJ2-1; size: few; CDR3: CASSLGTGLLNEQFF
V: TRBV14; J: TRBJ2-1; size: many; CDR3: CASSFRTGIGEQFF
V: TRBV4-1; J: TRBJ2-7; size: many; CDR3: CASSPGGMATGSYEQYF
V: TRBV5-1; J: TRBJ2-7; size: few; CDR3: CASTPGQGGGEQYF
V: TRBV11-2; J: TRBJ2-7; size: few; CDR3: CASSHLKGVYEQYF
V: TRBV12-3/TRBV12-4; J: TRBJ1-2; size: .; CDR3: CASSLMWSVGYTF
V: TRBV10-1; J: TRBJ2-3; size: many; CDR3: CASSDPSSTDTQYF
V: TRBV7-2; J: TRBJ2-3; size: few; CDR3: CASSLQGIPDTQYF
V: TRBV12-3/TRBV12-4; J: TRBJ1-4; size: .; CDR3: CASSSDRGANEKLFF
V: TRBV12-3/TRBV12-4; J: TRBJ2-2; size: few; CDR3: CASSFPGTSGTGELFF
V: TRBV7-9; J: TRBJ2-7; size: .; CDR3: CASSPGTSGVHYEQYF
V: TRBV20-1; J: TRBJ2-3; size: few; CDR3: CSARSTSGKQYF
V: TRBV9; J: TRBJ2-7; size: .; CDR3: CASSVGRTAYEQYF
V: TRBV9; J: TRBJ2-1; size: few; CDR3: CASSVLTGSEQFF
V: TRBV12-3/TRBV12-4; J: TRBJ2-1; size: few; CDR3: CASSSGALKGEQFF
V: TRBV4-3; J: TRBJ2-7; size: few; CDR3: CASSQEPLSYEQYF
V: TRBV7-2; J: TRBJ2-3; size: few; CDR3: CASSLGSARGTRILF
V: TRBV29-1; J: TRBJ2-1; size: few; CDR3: CSVVASRNYNEQFF
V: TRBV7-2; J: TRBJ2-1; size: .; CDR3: CASSFSRGFGEQFF
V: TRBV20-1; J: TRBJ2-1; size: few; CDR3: CSAPRGGEGHEQFF
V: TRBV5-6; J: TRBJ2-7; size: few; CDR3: CASSLHRLEQYF
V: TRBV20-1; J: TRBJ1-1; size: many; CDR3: CSASSWATEAFF
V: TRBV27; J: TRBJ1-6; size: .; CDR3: CASSLLVREYSPLHF
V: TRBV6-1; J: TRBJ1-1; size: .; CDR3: CASSDRGTAFF
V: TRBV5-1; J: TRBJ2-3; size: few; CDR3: CASSLMTDTDTQYF
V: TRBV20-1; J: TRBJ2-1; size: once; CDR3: CSAGASGGNEQFF
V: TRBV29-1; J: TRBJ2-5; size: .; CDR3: CSVTGGQGETQYF
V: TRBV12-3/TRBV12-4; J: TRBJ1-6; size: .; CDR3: CASSKSSYDRADSPLHF
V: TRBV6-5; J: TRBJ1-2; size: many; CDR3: CASSYGWGIGDGYTF
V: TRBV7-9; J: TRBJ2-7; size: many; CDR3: CASSLAVITEQYF
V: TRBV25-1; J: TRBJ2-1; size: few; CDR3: CASSDASGHSYNEQFF
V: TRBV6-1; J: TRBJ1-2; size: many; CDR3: CASSSGPSYGYTF
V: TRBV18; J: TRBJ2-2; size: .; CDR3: CASSPIRGELFF
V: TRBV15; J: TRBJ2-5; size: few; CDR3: CATSRDRGRGETQYF